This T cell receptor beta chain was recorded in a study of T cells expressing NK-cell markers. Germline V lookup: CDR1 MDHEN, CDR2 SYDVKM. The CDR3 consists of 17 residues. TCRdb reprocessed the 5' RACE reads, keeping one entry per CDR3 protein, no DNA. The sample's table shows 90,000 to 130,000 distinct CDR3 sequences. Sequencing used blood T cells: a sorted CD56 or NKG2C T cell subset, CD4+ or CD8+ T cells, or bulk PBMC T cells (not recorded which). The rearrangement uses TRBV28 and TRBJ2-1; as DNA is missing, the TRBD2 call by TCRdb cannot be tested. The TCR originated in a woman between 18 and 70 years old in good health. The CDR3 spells CASTGMMGLAGYNEQFF.